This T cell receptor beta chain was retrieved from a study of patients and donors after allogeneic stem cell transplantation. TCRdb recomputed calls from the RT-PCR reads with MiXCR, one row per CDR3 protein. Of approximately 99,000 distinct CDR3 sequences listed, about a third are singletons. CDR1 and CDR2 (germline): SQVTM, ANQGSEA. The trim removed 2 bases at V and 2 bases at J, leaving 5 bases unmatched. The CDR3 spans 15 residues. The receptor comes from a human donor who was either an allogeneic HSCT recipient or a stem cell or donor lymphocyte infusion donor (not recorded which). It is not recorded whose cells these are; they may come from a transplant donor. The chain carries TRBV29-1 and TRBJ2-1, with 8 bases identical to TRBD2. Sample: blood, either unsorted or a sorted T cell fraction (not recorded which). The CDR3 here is CSVERLASPYNEQFF. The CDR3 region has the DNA TGCAGCGTTGAACGACTAGCGTCACCCTACAATGAGCAGTTCTTC.